This T cell receptor (beta chain) comes out of a study of blood T cell repertoires in COVID-19. Overall study context: Italy, Spain and the United States were the sources of the convalescent and acute COVID-19 samples. PBMCs, B-cell-depleted T cells, or T cells were the source of the cDNA or gDNA that made up the material.

The V gene end was trimmed by 6 bases and the J gene end by 7 bases; junction bases not matched to a gene: 4. The CDR3 runs 13 residues. Germline V CDR1 and CDR2: ENHRY, SYGVKD. As handled by the study authors: Reference gene primer amplification gave estimated nucleated cell counts. Produced via immunoSEQ multiplex PCR; TCRdb's table is partial and in-frame only. V and J calls and clone size are copied from that table; D and trimming were computed from the DNA. Among roughly 180,000 clones listed, roughly 79% were seen once. The source of this sequence is a man aged 55 to 69 with active or convalescent COVID-19. The sample was peripheral blood. This chain connects TRBV10-3 to TRBJ2-1; 9 bases are a match to TRBD2. This CDR3 is CAISGLARNEQFF. The CDR3 nucleotides read TGTGCCATCAGCGGACTAGCGAGGAATGAGCAGTTCTTC.